One sample yielded the 16 T cell receptor beta chains listed below, sequenced in a study of cytomegalovirus exposure and HLA in healthy donors. This table comes from immunoSEQ multiplex PCR, and its TCRdb copy is limited to in-frame clones, with some not included. The table lists more than 110,000 clones, roughly 86% of them singletons. Material: PBMCs. These receptors all stem from a woman under 40 in good health and CMV-seronegative.

The chain links TRBV7-9 to TRBJ1-6; D uncertain. Germline V gives CDR1 SEHNR, CDR2 FQNEAQ (reference sequence). The CDR3 is 13 amino acids. The V end lost 5 bases, the J end lost 9 bases, and 11 bases lay between the germline ends. The CDR3 bases are TGTGCCAGCAGCCAAAATTACGGTTCACCCCTCCACTTT. Residues: CASSQNYGSPLHF.

The gene calls are TRBV27 and TRBJ1-5; D perhaps matches TRBD1 (5 bases). The CDR3 has 16 residues. V lost 0 bases to trimming and J lost 3 bases, with 12 bases between them. The germline V gene has CDR1 MNHEY and CDR2 SMNVEV (reference sequence). The CDR3 DNA follows: TGTGCCAGCAGTTTATCGGGGGGGACCTTCAATCAGCCCCAGCATTTT. It translates to CASSLSGGTFNQPQHF.

This clone was seen a few times. The chain combines TRBV29-1 with TRBJ1-5, with a possible D match to TRBD1 (5 bases). Per the germline V gene, CDR1 is SQVTM and CDR2 is ANQGSEA. CDR3 length: 12 residues. Trimming removed 6 bases from V and 0 bases from J, with 6 bases in between. CDR3 DNA: TGCAGCGTGACAGTTAGCAATCAGCCCCAGCATTTT. This codes for CSVTVSNQPQHF.

The rearrangement uses TRBV2 and TRBJ1-3; D is perhaps TRBD1 (6 bases). Germline-derived CDR1 and CDR2 are SNHLY and FYNNEI. The V and J ends lost 2 bases and 3 bases respectively, with 14 bases between them. This CDR3 comprises 16 residues. The CDR3 spells CASSEWATGYGNTIYF. Written as DNA, the CDR3 is TGTGCCAGCAGTGAATGGGCCACAGGGTATGGAAACACCATATATTTT.

The DNA for the CDR3 is TGTGCCAGCAGCTTAGGGGACAGGGGGCGCGAAGATACGCAGTATTTT. Its translation: CASSLGDRGREDTQYF. J is TRBJ2-3 and V is TRBV7-8, with TRBD1 matching 12 bases. Germline assignment: CDR1 SGHVS and CDR2 FQNEAQ. This CDR3 spans 16 amino acids. Losses at the gene ends were 1 base for V and 5 bases for J; bases not matched to a gene: 4.

This clone has a handful of counts. V gene TRBV6-1 combines with J gene TRBJ2-5; 8 bases agree with TRBD2. Trimming removed 2 bases from V and 4 bases from J; junction bases left unmatched: 6. Germline V gives CDR1 MNHNS, CDR2 SASEGT. This CDR3 comprises 15 residues. Here the CDR3 DNA reads TGTGCCAGCAGTGAATTTCTAGGACTAGCAGAGACCCAGTACTTC. Translating it yields CASSEFLGLAETQYF.

This clone was observed once. The chain combines TRBV27 with TRBJ2-1; D remains ambiguous. V gave up 5 bases and J gave up 0 bases, with 14 bases separating them. Germline values: CDR1 MNHEY, CDR2 SMNVEV (reference sequence). The CDR3 sequence is 16 residues long. The CDR3 region is CASSGIDKSSYNEQFF. As DNA, the CDR3 is TGTGCCAGCAGTGGAATAGACAAGAGCTCCTACAATGAGCAGTTCTTC.

In its sample, this clone was seen once. The chain uses TRBV7-9 and TRBJ1-2; 9 bases fit TRBD1. The V segment lost 1 base and the J segment 8 bases; nucleotides outside the gene matches: 2. The CDR3 sequence is 13 residues long. Germline V gene lookup returns CDR1 SEHNR and CDR2 FQNEAQ (reference sequence). Here the CDR3 DNA reads TGTGCCAGCAGCTTAGGACAGGGGGACGGCTACACCTTC. Its protein product is CASSLGQGDGYTF. The complete variable domain, with remaining parts taken from reference TRBV7-9 and TRBJ1-2, reads DTGVSQNPRHKITKRGQNVTFRCDPISEHNRLYWYRQTLGQGPEFLTYFQNEAQLEKSRLLSDRFSAERPKGSFSTLEIQRTEQGDSAMYLCASSLGQGDGYTFGSGTRLTVV.

The rearrangement links TRBV5-5 to TRBJ2-5, with a weak D call TRBD2 (6 bases). This CDR3 spans 15 amino acids. The V end lost 0 bases, the J end lost 5 bases, and 14 bases lay between the germline ends. Germline loops: CDR1 SGHKS, CDR2 YYEKEE (reference sequence). The CDR3 coding sequence is TGTGCCAGCAGCTTGGTTATCTCGGACTACGAGACCCAGTACTTC. Its protein product is CASSLVISDYETQYF.

The chain is built from TRBV21-1 and TRBJ2-7; the listed D gene, TRBD2, was not tested against the DNA. TRBV21-1 is a pseudogene segment. This CDR3 comprises 13 residues. The CDR3 spells CASSPILPDEQYF. In DNA, the CDR3 is TGTGCCAGCAGCCCCATTTTACCGGACGAGCAGTACTTC.

The count of this clone is one. The chain links TRBV19 to TRBJ1-1; 7 bases match TRBD1. CDR3 length equals 14 residues. After removal of 6 bases from V and 4 bases from J, the junction contained 8 bases not matched to a gene. Per germline, CDR1 LNHDA and CDR2 SQIVND (reference sequence). CDR3 in DNA: TGTGCCAGTAGAAGAACAGGGGCAGGCACTGAAGCTTTCTTT. Protein: CASRRTGAGTEAFF.

J is TRBJ1-1 and V is TRBV7-9; D is unresolved. Germline V CDR1 and CDR2: SEHNR, FQNEAQ (reference sequence). The CDR3 has 14 amino acids. V dropped 5 bases and J dropped 1 base, with 11 bases sitting between them. The CDR3: CASSPGRGNTEAFF. Here the CDR3 DNA reads TGTGCCAGCAGCCCCGGGCGGGGGAACACTGAAGCTTTCTTT.

Here the CDR3 reads CASSQPPGYYEQYF. CDR3 nucleotide sequence: TGTGCCAGCAGTCAGCCCCCAGGGTATTACGAGCAGTACTTC. The chain carries TRBV6-6 and TRBJ2-7; weak D call: TRBD1 (5 bases). CDR1 and CDR2 (germline): MNHNY, SVGAGI (reference sequence). The CDR3 consists of 14 residues. Trimming cost V 5 bases and J 4 bases, with 15 bases left between them.

V gene TRBV29-1 combines with J gene TRBJ1-2, with 8 bases that match TRBD1. V shed 6 bases, J shed 1 base, and the junction held 4 bases outside the gene matches. Germline loops: CDR1 SQVTM, CDR2 ANQGSEA. The CDR3 contains 13 residues. The chain's CDR3 is CSVQQGGNYGYTF. CDR3 DNA sequence: TGCAGCGTCCAACAGGGGGGTAACTATGGCTACACCTTC.

The V call is TRBV29-1, the J call TRBJ2-3, with unresolved D. The CDR3 extends over 20 amino acids. Germline CDR1 and CDR2: SQVTM and ANQGSEA. Between the trimmed V and J ends, which lost 3 bases and 5 bases, there was a span of 33 bases. The CDR3: CSVDRVRPYSDSKGRDTQYF. CDR3 nucleotides: TGCAGCGTTGACCGGGTCCGGCCCTATTCCGACTCTAAAGGCAGAGATACGCAGTATTTT.

The V call is TRBV2, the J call TRBJ2-1; 13 bases are shared with TRBD2. There are 17 residues in the CDR3. The V gene end was trimmed by 4 bases and the J gene end by 0 bases; junction bases not matched to a gene: 3. Germline lookup yields CDR1 SNHLY and CDR2 FYNNEI. This CDR3 reads CASSGTSGGSSYNEQFF. The CDR3 DNA sequence: TGTGCCAGCAGTGGGACTAGCGGGGGTTCCTCCTACAATGAGCAGTTCTTC.